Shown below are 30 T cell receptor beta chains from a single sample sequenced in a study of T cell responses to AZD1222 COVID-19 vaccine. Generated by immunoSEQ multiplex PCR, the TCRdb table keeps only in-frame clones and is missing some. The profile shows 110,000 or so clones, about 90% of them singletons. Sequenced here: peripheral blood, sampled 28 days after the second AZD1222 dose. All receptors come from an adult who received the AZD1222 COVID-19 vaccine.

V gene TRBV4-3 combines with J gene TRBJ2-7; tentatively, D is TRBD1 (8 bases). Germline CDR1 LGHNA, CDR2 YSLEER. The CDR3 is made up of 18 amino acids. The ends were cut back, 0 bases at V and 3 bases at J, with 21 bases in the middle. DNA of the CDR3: TGCGCCAGCAGCCAAGATCTGGTTGGTACAGGGGGGGACTACGAGCAGTACTTC. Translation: CASSQDLVGTGGDYEQYF.

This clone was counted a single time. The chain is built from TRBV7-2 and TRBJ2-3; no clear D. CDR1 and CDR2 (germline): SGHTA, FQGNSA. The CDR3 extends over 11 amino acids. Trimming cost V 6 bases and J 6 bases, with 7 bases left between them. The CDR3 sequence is CASSPWDTQYF. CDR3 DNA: TGTGCCAGCAGTCCCTGGGATACGCAGTATTTT.

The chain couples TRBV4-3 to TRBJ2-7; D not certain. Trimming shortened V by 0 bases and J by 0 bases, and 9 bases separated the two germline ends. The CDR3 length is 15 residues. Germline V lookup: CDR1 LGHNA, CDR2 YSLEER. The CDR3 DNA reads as TGCGCCAGCAGCCAAGAACCCAGGACCTCCTACGAGCAGTACTTC. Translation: CASSQEPRTSYEQYF.

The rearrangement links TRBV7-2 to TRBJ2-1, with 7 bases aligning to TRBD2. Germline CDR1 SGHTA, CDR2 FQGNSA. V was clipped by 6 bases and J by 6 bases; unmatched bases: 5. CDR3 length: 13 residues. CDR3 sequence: CASRAGASNEQFF. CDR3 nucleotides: TGTGCCAGCAGGGCGGGAGCCTCCAATGAGCAGTTCTTC.

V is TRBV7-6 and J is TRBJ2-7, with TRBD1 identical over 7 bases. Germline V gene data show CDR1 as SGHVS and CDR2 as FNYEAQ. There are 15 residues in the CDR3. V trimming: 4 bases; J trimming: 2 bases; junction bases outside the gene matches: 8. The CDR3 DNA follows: TGTGCCAGCAGCTCATCCTCCGGGACAGCCTACGAGCAGTACTTC. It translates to CASSSSSGTAYEQYF.

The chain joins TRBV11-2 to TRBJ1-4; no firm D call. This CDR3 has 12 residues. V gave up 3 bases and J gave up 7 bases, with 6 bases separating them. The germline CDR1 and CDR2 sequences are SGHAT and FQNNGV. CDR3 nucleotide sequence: TGTGCCAGCAGCTTGTTGGGTGAAAAACTGTTTTTT. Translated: CASSLLGEKLFF. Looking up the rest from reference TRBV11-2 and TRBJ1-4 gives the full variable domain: EAGVAQSPRYKIIEKRQSVAFWCNPISGHATLYWYQQILGQGPKLLIQFQNNGVVDDSQLPKDRFSAERLKGVDSTLKIQPAKLEDSAVYLCASSLLGEKLFFGSGTQLSVL.

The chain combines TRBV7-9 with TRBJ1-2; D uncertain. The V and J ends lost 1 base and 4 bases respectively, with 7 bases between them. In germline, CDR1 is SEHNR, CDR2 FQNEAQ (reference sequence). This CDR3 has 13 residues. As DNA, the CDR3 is TGTGCCAGCAGCTTAGGACTTTCCTATGGCTACACCTTC. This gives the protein CASSLGLSYGYTF.

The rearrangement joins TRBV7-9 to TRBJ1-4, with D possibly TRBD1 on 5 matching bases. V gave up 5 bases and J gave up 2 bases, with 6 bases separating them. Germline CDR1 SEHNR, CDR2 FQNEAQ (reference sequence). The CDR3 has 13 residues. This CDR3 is CASSRGTNEKLFF. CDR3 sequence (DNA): TGTGCCAGCAGCCGGGGGACTAATGAAAAACTGTTTTTT.

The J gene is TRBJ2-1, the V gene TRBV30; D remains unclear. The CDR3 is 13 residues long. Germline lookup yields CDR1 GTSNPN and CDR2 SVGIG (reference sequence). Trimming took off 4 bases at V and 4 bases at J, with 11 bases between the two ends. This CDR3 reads CAWIGAVYNEQFF. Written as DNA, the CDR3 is TGTGCCTGGATCGGAGCCGTTTACAATGAGCAGTTCTTC.

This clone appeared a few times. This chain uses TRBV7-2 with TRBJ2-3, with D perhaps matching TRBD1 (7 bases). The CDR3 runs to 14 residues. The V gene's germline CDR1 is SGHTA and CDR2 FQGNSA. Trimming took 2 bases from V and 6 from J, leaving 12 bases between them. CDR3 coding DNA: TGTGCCAGCAGCTTACGGGCAGGGGGGGATACGCAGTATTTT. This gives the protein CASSLRAGGDTQYF.

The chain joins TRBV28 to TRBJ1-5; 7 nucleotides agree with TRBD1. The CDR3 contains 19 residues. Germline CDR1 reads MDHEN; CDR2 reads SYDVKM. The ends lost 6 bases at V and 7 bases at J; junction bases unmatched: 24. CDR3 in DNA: TGTGCCAGCAGCACACCGGCCAAGACAGGGAGGACAAGGAGGCAGCCCCAGCATTTT. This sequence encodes CASSTPAKTGRTRRQPQHF. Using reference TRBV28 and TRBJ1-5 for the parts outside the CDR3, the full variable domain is DVKVTQSSRYLVKRTGEKVFLECVQDMDHENMFWYRQDPGLGLRLIYFSYDVKMKEKGDIPEGYSVSREKKERFSLILESASTNQTSMYLCASSTPAKTGRTRRQPQHFGDGTRLSIL.

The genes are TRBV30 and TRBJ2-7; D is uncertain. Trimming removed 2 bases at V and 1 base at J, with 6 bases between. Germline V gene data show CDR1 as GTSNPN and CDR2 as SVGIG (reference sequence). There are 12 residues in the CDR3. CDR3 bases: TGTGCCTGGAGTTCACTTTCCTACGAGCAGTACTTC. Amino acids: CAWSSLSYEQYF.

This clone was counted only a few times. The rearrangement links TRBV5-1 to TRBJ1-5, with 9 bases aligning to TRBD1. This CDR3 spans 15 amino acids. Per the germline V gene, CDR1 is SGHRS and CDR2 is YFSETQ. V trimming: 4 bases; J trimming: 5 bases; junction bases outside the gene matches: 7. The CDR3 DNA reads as TGCGCCAGCAGCCAAACAGGGGGCGGTCATCAGCCCCAGCATTTT. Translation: CASSQTGGGHQPQHF.

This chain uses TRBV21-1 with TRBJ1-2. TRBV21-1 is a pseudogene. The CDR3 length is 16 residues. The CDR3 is CASIPFGLPFNYGYTF. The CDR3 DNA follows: TGTGCCAGCATCCCCTTTGGACTTCCGTTCAACTATGGCTACACCTTC.

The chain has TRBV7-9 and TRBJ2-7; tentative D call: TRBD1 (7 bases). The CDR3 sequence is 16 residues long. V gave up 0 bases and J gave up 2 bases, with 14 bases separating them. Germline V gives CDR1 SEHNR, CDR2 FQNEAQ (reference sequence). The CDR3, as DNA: TGTGCCAGCAGCTTAGCGCAGGGGGGACAGACCTACGAGCAGTACTTC. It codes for CASSLAQGGQTYEQYF. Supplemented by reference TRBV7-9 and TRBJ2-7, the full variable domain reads DTGVSQNPRHKITKRGQNVTFRCDPISEHNRLYWYRQTLGQGPEFLTYFQNEAQLEKSRLLSDRFSAERPKGSFSTLEIQRTEQGDSAMYLCASSLAQGGQTYEQYFGPGTRLTVT.

The CDR3 nucleotides are TGTGCCAGCAGCCAACAAGCACAGTACTCCCTAGGGACCCAGTACTTC. Protein: CASSQQAQYSLGTQYF. The chain couples TRBV3-1 (or the pseudogene TRBV3-2) to TRBJ2-5; no definite D call. The CDR3 is made up of 16 amino acids. V lost 2 bases, J lost 7 bases, and 20 bases lay in between. Germline lookup yields CDR1 LGHDT and CDR2 YNNKEL (reference sequence).

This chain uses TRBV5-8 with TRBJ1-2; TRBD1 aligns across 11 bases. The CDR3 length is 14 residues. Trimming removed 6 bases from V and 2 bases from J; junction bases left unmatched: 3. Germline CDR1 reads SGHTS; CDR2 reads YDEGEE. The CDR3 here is CASNRDRGNYGYTF. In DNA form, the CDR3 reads TGTGCCAGCAACCGGGACAGGGGGAACTATGGCTACACCTTC.

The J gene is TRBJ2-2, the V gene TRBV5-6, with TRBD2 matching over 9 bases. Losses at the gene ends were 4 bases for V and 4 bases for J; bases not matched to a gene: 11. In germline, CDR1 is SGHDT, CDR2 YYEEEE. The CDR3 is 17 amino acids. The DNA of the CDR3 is TGTGCCAGCAGCCTGCCCTTAGCGGGAGCCAGCACCGGGGAGCTGTTTTTT. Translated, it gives CASSLPLAGASTGELFF.

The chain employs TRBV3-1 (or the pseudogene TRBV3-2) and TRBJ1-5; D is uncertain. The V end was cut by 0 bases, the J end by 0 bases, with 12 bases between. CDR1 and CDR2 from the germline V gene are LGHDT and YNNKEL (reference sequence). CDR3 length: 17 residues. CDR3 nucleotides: TGTGCCAGCAGCCAAGATCCGGGCACACTTAGCAATCAGCCCCAGCATTTT. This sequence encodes CASSQDPGTLSNQPQHF.

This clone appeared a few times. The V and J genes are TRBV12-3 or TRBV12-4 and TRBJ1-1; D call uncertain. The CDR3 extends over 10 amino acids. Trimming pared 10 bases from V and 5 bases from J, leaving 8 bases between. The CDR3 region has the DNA TGTGCCACACGACGGACTGAAGCTTTCTTT. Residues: CATRRTEAFF.

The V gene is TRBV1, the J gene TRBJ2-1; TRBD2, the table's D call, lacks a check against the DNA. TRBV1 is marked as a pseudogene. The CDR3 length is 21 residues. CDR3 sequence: CTSSQAYSGTSGDSTHNEQFF. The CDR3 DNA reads TGCACCAGCAGCCAAGCTTATTCCGGGACTAGCGGGGATTCGACCCACAATGAGCAGTTCTTC.

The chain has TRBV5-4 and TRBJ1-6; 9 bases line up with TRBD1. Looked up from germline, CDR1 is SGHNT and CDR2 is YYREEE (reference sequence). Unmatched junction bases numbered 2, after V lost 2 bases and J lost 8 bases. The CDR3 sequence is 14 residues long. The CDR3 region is CASSFDRGYSPLHF. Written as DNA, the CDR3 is TGTGCCAGCAGCTTCGACAGGGGGTATTCACCCCTCCACTTT.

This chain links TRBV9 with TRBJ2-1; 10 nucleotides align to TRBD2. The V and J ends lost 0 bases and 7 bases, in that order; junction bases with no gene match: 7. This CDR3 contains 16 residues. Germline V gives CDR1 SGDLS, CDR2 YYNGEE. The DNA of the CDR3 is TGTGCCAGCAGCGTAGTGGTTAGCGGGAGGACGAATGAGCAGTTCTTC. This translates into CASSVVVSGRTNEQFF.

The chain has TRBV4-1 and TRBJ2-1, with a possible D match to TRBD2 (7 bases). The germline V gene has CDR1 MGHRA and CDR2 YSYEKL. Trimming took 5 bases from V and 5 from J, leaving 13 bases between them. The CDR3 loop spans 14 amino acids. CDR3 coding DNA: TGCGCCAGCAGCGGGGGGGCCTTTCACAATGAGCAGTTCTTC. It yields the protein CASSGGAFHNEQFF.

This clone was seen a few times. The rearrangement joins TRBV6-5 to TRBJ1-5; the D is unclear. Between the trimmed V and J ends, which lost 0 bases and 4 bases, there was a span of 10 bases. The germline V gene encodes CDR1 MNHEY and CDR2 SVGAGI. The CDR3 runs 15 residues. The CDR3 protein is CASSYSLRPNQPQHF. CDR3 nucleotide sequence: TGTGCCAGCAGTTACTCGCTTAGGCCTAATCAGCCCCAGCATTTT.

As DNA, the CDR3 is TGTGCCAGCAGTCACGGCGGGAGGGGCACCGGGGAGCTGTTTTTT. As protein: CASSHGGRGTGELFF. The V call is TRBV11-3, the J call TRBJ2-2; 9 bases agree with TRBD2. The CDR3 consists of 15 residues. The J segment lost 4 bases and the V segment lost 6 bases, leaving 6 bases of the junction unmatched. Germline V gene sequence: CDR1 SGHNT, CDR2 YENEEA.

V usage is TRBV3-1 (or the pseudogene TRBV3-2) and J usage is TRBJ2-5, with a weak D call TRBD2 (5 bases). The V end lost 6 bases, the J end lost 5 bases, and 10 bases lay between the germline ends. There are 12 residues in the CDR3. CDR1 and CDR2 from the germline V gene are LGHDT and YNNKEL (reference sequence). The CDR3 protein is CASSPLAETQYF. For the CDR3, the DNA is TGTGCCAGCAGTCCTCTAGCCGAGACCCAGTACTTC.

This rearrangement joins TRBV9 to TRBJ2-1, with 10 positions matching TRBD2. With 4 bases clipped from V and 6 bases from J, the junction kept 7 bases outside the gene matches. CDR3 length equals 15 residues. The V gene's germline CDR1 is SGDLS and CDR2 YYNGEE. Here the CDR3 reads CASSPPSGGVNEQFF. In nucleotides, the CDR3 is TGTGCCAGCAGCCCCCCTAGCGGGGGAGTCAATGAGCAGTTCTTC.

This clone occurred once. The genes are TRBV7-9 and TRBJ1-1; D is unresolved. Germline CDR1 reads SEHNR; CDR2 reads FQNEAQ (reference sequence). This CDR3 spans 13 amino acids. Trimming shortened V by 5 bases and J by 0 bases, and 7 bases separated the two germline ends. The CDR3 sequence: CASSPYMNTEAFF. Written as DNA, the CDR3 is TGTGCCAGCAGCCCCTATATGAACACTGAAGCTTTCTTT.

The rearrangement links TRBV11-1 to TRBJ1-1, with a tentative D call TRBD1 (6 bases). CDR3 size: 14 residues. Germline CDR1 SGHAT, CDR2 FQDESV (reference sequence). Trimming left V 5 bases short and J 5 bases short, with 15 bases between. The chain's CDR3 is CASSVTGSGTEAFF. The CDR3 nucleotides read TGTGCCAGCAGCGTAACAGGGTCGGGGACTGAAGCTTTCTTT.